The 3 T cell receptor beta chains reported below all come from one sample, sequenced in a study of cytomegalovirus exposure and HLA in healthy donors. The study ran its PCR with 60 Vbeta and 13 Jbeta primers. Produced via immunoSEQ multiplex PCR; TCRdb's table is partial and in-frame only. The sample records 130,000 or so clones, about 74% being singletons. The sequenced sample was PBMCs. The source is a man aged 35-49 years in good health and CMV-seropositive.

V and J are TRBV7-9 and TRBJ2-7; TRBD2 agrees at 9 bases. With 3 bases clipped from V and 5 bases from J, the junction kept 5 bases outside the gene matches. This CDR3 comprises 14 residues. Germline CDR1 and CDR2: SEHNR and FQNEAQ (reference sequence). Here the CDR3 DNA reads TGTGCCAGCAGCTTCGGCGGGAGGGGTAACGAGCAGTACTTC. Residues: CASSFGGRGNEQYF.

This clone was seen once. The chain has TRBV29-1 and TRBJ2-1, with 9 bases matching TRBD2. CDR3 length equals 15 residues. V lost 0 bases to trimming and J lost 9 bases; unmatched junction nucleotides: 9. Germline-derived CDR1 and CDR2 are SQVTM and ANQGSEA. The CDR3: CSVEDPAGGQIEQFF. Written as DNA, the CDR3 is TGCAGCGTTGAAGATCCGGCGGGGGGGCAGATTGAGCAGTTCTTC.

The chain is built from TRBV15 and TRBJ1-4, with D maybe TRBD1 (6 bases). The germline V gene has CDR1 LNHNV and CDR2 YYDKDF (reference sequence). CDR3 size: 14 residues. Trimming removed 6 bases from V and 8 bases from J, with 16 bases in between. The CDR3, as DNA: TGTGCCACCAGACAGGGAAGGTTGGACGAAAAACTGTTTTTT. Its translation is CATRQGRLDEKLFF.